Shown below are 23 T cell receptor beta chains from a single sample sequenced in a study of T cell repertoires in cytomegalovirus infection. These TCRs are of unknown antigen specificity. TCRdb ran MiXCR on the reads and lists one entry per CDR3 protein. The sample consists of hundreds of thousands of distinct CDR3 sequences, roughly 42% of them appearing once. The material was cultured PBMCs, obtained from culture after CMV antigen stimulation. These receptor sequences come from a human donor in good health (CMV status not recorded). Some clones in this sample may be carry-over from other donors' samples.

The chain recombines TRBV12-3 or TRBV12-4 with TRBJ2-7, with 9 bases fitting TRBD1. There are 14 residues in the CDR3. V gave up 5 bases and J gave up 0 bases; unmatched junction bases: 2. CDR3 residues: CASSTGGFSYEQYF. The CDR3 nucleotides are TGTGCCAGCAGTACAGGGGGCTTCTCCTACGAGCAGTACTTC.

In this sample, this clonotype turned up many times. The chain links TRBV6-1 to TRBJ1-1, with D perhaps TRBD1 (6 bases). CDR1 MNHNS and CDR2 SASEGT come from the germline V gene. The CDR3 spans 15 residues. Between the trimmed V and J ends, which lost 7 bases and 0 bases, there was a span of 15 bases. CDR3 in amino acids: CASTGQRFLNTEAFF. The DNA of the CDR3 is TGTGCCAGCACCGGACAGCGATTTTTGAACACTGAAGCTTTCTTT.

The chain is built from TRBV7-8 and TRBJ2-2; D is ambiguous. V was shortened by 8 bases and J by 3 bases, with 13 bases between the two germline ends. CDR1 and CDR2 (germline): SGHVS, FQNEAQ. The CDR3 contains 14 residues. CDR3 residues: CASQLRFYTGELFF. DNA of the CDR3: TGTGCCAGCCAACTCAGGTTTTACACCGGGGAGCTGTTTTTT. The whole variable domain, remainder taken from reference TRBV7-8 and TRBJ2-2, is GAGVSQSPRYKVAKRGQDVALRCDPISGHVSLFWYQQALGQGPEFLTYFQNEAQLDKSGLPSDRFFAERPEGSVSTLKIQRTQQEDSAVYLCASQLRFYTGELFFGEGSRLTVL.

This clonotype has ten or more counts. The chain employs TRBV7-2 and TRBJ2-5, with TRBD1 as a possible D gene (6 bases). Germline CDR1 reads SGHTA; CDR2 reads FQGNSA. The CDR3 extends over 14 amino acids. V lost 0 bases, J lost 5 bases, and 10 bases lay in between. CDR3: CASSLARTAETQYF. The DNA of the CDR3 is TGTGCCAGCAGCTTAGCCCGGACAGCCGAGACCCAGTACTTC.

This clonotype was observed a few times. CDR3 nucleotide sequence: TGTGCCAGTAGTATAGATGGCGGCGTTCACAATGAGCAGTTCTTC. Residues: CASSIDGGVHNEQFF. This chain uses TRBV19 with TRBJ2-1, with D unresolved. The CDR3 is made up of 15 amino acids. Germline V gene sequence: CDR1 LNHDA, CDR2 SQIVND (reference sequence). Trimming shortened V by 0 bases and J by 5 bases, and 11 bases separated the two germline ends.

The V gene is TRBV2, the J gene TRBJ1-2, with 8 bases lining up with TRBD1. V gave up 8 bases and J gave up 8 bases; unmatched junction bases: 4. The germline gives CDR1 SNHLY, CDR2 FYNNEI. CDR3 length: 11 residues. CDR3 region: CASGSGGGYTF. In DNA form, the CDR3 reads TGTGCCAGCGGCTCAGGGGGCGGCTACACCTTC.

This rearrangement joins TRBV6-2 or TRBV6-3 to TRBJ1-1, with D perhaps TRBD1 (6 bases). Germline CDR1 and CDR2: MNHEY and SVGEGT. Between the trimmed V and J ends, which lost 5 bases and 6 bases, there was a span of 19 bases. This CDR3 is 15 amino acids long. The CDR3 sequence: CASSETNRVSAEAFF. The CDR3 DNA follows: TGTGCCAGCAGTGAAACCAACAGGGTTTCTGCTGAAGCTTTCTTT.

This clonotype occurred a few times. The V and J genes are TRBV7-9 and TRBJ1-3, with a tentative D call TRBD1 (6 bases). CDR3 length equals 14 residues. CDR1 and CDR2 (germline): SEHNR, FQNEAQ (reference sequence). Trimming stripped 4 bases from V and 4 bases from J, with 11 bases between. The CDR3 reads CASSSWTEGNTIYF. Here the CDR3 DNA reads TGTGCCAGCAGCTCCTGGACAGAGGGAAACACCATATATTTT.

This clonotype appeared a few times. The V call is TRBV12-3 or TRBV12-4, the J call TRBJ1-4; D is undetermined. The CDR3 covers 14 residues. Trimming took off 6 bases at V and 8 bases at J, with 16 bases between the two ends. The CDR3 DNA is TGTGCCAGCAGAGCGACCAGTCTAAGGGAAAAACTGTTTTTT. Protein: CASRATSLREKLFF.

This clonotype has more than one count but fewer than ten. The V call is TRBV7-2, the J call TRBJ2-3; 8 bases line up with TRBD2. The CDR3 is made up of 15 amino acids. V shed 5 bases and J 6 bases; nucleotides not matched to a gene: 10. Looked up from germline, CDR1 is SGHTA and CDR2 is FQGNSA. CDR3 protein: CASSQPGLVGDTQYF. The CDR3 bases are TGTGCCAGCAGCCAGCCGGGACTAGTCGGGGATACGCAGTATTTT.

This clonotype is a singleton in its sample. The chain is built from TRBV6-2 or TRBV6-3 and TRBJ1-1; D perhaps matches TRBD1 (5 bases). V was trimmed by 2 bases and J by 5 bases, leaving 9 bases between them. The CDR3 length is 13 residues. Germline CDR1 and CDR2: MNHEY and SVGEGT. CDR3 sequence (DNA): TGTGCCAGCAGTTACGAGGGGTGGACTGAAGCTTTCTTT. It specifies CASSYEGWTEAFF.

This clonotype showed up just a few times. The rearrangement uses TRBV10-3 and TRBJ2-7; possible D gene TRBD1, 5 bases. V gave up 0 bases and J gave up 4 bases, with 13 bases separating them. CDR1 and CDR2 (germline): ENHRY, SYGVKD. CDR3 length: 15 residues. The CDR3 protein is CAISESLGARYEQYF. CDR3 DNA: TGTGCCATCAGTGAGTCCCTAGGGGCGCGGTACGAGCAGTACTTC.

The CDR3 DNA follows: TGTGCCAGCAGCCCCGGGACTAGCGGGAGGTCCTACGAGCAGTACTTC. Translating gives CASSPGTSGRSYEQYF. The V call is TRBV7-6, the J call TRBJ2-7; the match to TRBD2 covers 15 bases. Germline V gives CDR1 SGHVS, CDR2 FNYEAQ. J gave up 1 base and V 5 bases, and 3 bases lay outside the gene matches. CDR3 length: 16 residues.

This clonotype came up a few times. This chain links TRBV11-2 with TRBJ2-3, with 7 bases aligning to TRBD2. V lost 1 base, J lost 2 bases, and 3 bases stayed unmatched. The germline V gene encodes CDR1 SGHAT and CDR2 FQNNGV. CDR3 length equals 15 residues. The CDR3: CASSLAAGLTDTQYF. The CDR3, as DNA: TGTGCCAGCAGCTTAGCAGCGGGGCTCACAGATACGCAGTATTTT.

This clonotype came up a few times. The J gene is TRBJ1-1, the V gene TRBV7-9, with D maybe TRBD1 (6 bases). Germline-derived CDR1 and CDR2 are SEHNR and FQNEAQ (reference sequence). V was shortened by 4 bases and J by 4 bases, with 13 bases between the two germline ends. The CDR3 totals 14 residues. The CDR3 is CASSWGQAGTEAFF. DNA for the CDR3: TGTGCCAGCAGCTGGGGGCAGGCGGGCACTGAAGCTTTCTTT.

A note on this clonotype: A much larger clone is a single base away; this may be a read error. The CDR3 region has the DNA TGTGCCAGCAGCTTGGGGGCGCGAGGCACAGATACGCAGTATTTT. Protein product: CASSLGARGTDTQYF. V usage is TRBV5-3 and J usage is TRBJ2-3, with D maybe TRBD1 (6 bases). TRBV5-3 is assigned to the ORF class and has an uncertain function. This CDR3 comprises 15 residues.

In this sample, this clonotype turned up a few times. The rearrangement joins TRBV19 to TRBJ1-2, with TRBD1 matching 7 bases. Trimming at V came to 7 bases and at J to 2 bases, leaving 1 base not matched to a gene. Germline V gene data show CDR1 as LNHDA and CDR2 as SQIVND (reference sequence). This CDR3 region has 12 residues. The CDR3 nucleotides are TGTGCCAGTACAGGGGGGAACTATGGCTACACCTTC. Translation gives CASTGGNYGYTF.

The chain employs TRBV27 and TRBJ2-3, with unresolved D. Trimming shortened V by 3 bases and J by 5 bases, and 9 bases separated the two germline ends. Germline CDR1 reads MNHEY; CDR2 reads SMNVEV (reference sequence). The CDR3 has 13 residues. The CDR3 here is CASSFSRLDTQYF. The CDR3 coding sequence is TGTGCCAGCAGTTTTTCTAGACTAGATACGCAGTATTTT.

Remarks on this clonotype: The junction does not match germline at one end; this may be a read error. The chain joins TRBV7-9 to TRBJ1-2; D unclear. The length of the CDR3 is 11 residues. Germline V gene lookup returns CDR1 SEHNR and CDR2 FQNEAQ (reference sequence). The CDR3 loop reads CASSLGGSPAF. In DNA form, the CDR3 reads TGTGCCAGCAGCTTAGGAGGCAGCCCAGCCTTC.

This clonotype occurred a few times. CDR3 sequence: CASRSTPTGKAYNEQFF. The CDR3 region has the DNA TGTGCCAGCAGATCGACTCCGACAGGGAAAGCATACAATGAGCAGTTCTTC. The chain is built from TRBV28 and TRBJ2-1; 7 nucleotides align to TRBD1. V lost 6 bases to trimming and J lost 4 bases; unmatched junction nucleotides: 15. Germline V gene lookup returns CDR1 MDHEN and CDR2 SYDVKM. This CDR3 contains 17 residues.

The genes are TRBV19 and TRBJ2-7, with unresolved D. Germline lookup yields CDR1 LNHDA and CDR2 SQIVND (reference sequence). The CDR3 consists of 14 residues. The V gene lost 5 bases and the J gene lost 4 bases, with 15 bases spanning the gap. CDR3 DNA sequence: TGTGCCAGTAGTCCTGCCAATCTGGGTTACGAGCAGTACTTC. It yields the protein CASSPANLGYEQYF.

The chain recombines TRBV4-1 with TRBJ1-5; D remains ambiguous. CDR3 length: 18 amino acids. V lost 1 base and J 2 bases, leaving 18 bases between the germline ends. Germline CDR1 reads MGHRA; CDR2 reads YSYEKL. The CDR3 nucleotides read TGCGCCAGCAGCCAAGCCAACCTAGGATCCAGCGGCAATCAGCCCCAGCATTTT. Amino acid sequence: CASSQANLGSSGNQPQHF.

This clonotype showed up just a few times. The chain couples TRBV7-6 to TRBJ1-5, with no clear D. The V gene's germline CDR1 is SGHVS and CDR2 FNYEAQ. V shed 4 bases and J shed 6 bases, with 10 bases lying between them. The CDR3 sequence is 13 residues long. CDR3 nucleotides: TGTGCCAGCAGCTCCCTATGGGGTCAGCCCCAGCATTTT. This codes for CASSSLWGQPQHF.